This T cell receptor beta chain was identified during a study of cytotoxic CD8 clonotypes in ibrutinib-treated CLL. The table came from immunoSEQ multiplex PCR; TCRdb's copy has only in-frame clones and leaves some out. The data show 150,000 to 200,000 clones, with about 88% seen just once and 3% to 3.5% held by the top ten. CDR3 length: 14 amino acids. Germline CDR1 is SNHLY and CDR2 is FYNNEI. The V end lost 4 bases, the J end lost 6 bases, and 12 bases lay between the germline ends. This clone was detected only once. The receptor was isolated from a human donor with chronic lymphocytic leukemia. The material sequenced was PBMCs, taken at disease progression, from a patient treated with ibrutinib. This chain joins TRBV2 and TRBJ1-4; D uncertain. CDR3 bases: TGTGCCAGCAGTGTGGTCGGAGGGTATGAAAAACTGTTTTTT. Translation gives CASSVVGGYEKLFF.